This TCR beta chain was retrieved from a study of T cell responses to AZD1222 COVID-19 vaccine. General study findings and limits: Just a handful of AZD1222 recipients were seropositive at baseline. Unmutated variant regions are reportedly targeted by nearly half of spike-specific TCRs.

A word on this clone: What it binds is unknown.

Sequencing used immunoSEQ multiplex PCR; TCRdb keeps in-frame clones, though not all of them. The sample consists of approximately 110,000 clones, approximately 88% of them appearing once. Deletions cut 1 base from V and 0 bases from J, with 2 bases between. The germline V gene encodes CDR1 SGHVS and CDR2 FQNEAQ. This CDR3 is built from 13 residues. Sequences were derived from peripheral blood, sampled on day 0 of AZD1222 vaccination. This chain uses TRBV7-8 with TRBJ2-3; D gene uncertain. This TCR came from an adult in good health. DNA for the CDR3: TGTGCCAGCAGCTTAGACAGCACAGATACGCAGTATTTT. As protein: CASSLDSTDTQYF.